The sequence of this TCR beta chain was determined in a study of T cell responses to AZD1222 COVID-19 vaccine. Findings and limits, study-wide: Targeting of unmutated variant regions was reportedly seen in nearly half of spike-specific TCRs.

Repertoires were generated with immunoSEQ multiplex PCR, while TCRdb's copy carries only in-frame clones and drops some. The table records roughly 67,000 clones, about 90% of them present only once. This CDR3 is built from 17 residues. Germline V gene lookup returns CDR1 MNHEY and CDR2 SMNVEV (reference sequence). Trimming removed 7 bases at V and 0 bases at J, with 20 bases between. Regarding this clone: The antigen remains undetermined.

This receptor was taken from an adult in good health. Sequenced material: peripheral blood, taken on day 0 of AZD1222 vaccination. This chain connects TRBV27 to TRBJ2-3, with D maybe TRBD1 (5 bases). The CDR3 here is CASTLGARGTSTDTQYF. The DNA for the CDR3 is TGTGCCAGCACCTTAGGGGCTAGAGGAACTAGCACAGATACGCAGTATTTT.